The 10 T cell receptor beta chains in this list originate from one sample, sequenced in a study of T cell responses to AZD1222 COVID-19 vaccine. Profiling relied on immunoSEQ multiplex PCR, and the TCRdb table lists in-frame clones only, not all of them. Seen here are fewer than 150,000 clones, 89% observed once, and the top ten hold around a tenth. The source was peripheral blood, collected 28 days after the second AZD1222 dose. Receptor source: an adult who received the AZD1222 COVID-19 vaccine.

This clone has a single count. V and J are TRBV29-1 and TRBJ2-7; the D call may be TRBD1 or TRBD2 (5 bases each). The germline V gene has CDR1 SQVTM and CDR2 ANQGSEA. Trimming shortened V by 6 bases and J by 3 bases, and 15 bases separated the two germline ends. The CDR3 length is 13 residues. CDR3 residues: CSVLGDGDYEQYF. CDR3 DNA: TGCAGCGTGCTTGGGGACGGGGACTACGAGCAGTACTTC.

The DNA of the CDR3 is TGCGCCAGCAGTGAGTCTTGGTCTAGCGGAGACAATGAGCAGTTCTTC. It specifies CASSESWSSGDNEQFF. The rearrangement uses TRBV10-1 and TRBJ2-1, with 7 nucleotides matching TRBD2. Per the germline V gene, CDR1 is WNHNN and CDR2 is SYGVQD (reference sequence). J gave up 5 bases and V 0 bases, and 7 bases lay outside the gene matches. CDR3 length: 16 amino acids.

The chain has TRBV30 and TRBJ1-2, with 9 bases aligning to TRBD1. Looked up from germline, CDR1 is GTSNPN and CDR2 is SVGIG (reference sequence). J gave up 4 bases and V 4 bases, and 4 bases lay outside the gene matches. This CDR3 has 13 residues. The CDR3 is CAWTRGQGYGYTF. The CDR3, as DNA: TGTGCCTGGACTCGGGGACAGGGCTATGGCTACACCTTC.

This clone was observed a single time. The chain joins TRBV5-1 to TRBJ1-2; the D gene is possibly TRBD1 (6 bases). This CDR3 region has 13 residues. CDR1 and CDR2 (germline): SGHRS, YFSETQ. V lost 5 bases and J lost 5, with 13 bases in between. CDR3 region: CASRAERGYGYTF. CDR3 DNA sequence: TGCGCCAGCAGGGCTGAGAGGGGGTATGGCTACACCTTC.

The rearrangement links TRBV7-8 to TRBJ2-1; no definite D call. The V gene's germline CDR1 is SGHVS and CDR2 FQNEAQ. The CDR3 loop spans 13 amino acids. The V end was cut by 1 base, the J end by 6 bases, with 7 bases between. The CDR3 DNA sequence: TGTGCCAGCAGCTTAGGGCAGATCAATGAGCAGTTCTTC. This sequence encodes CASSLGQINEQFF.

This clone was detected once. The chain recombines TRBV3-1 (or the pseudogene TRBV3-2) with TRBJ2-3; D gene uncertain. Germline V CDR1 and CDR2: LGHDT, YNNKEL (reference sequence). Trimming removed 3 bases from V and 1 base from J, with 8 bases in between. The CDR3 has 14 amino acids. CDR3 amino acids: CASSHATRTDTQYF. CDR3 DNA: TGTGCCAGCAGCCATGCCACTCGCACAGATACGCAGTATTTT.

V gene TRBV2 combines with J gene TRBJ1-1; D remains ambiguous. V gave up 6 bases and J gave up 8 bases, with 10 bases separating them. Germline CDR1 reads SNHLY; CDR2 reads FYNNEI. The CDR3 is 11 residues long. The CDR3 nucleotides are TGTGCCAGCAGACTAGTGGGGGAAGCTTTCTTT. The encoded protein is CASRLVGEAFF.

The CDR3 loop is CASSRPGQGGGYTF. For the CDR3, the DNA is TGTGCCAGTAGTAGACCGGGACAGGGAGGCGGCTACACCTTC. This rearrangement joins TRBV19 to TRBJ1-2; 9 bases are shared with TRBD1. The CDR3 has 14 amino acids. With 4 bases clipped from V and 8 bases from J, the junction kept 8 bases outside the gene matches. CDR1 and CDR2 from the germline V gene are LNHDA and SQIVND (reference sequence).

This rearrangement joins TRBV9 to TRBJ2-3; maybe TRBD1 (5 bases). CDR3 length equals 15 residues. Germline CDR1 reads SGDLS; CDR2 reads YYNGEE. V gave up 1 base and J gave up 0 bases, with 9 bases separating them. This chain's CDR3 is CASSVIPGSTDTQYF. The CDR3 DNA sequence: TGTGCCAGCAGCGTAATCCCAGGGAGCACAGATACGCAGTATTTT. Using reference TRBV9 and TRBJ2-3 for the parts outside the CDR3, the full variable domain is DSGVTQTPKHLITATGQRVTLRCSPRSGDLSVYWYQQSLDQGLQFLIQYYNGEERAKGNILERFSAQQFPDLHSELNLSSLELGDSALYFCASSVIPGSTDTQYFGPGTRLTVL.

The CDR3 region is CASSELRSFRYNEQFF. The CDR3 DNA reads as TGTGCCAGCAGTGAACTTCGGTCCTTCCGATACAATGAGCAGTTCTTC. The chain has TRBV6-1 and TRBJ2-1; D gene unclear. This CDR3 is 16 amino acids long. V gave up 2 bases and J gave up 4 bases, with 15 bases separating them. Looked up from germline, CDR1 is MNHNS and CDR2 is SASEGT.